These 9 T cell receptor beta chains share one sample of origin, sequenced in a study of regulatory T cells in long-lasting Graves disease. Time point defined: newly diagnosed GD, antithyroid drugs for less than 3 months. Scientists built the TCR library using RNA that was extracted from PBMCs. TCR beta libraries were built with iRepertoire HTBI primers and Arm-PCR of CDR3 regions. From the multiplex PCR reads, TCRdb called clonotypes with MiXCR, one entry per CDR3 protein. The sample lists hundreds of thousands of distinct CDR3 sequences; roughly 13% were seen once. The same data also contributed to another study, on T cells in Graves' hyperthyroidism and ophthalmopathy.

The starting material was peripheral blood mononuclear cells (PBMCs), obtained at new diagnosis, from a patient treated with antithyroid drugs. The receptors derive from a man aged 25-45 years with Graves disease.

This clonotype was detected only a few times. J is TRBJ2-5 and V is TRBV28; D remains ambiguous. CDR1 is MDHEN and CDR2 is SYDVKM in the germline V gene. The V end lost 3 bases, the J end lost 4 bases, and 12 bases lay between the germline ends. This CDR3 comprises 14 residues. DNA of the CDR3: TGTGCCAGCAGTTTTTGGGGATCCGGAGAGACCCAGTACTTC. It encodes CASSFWGSGETQYF.

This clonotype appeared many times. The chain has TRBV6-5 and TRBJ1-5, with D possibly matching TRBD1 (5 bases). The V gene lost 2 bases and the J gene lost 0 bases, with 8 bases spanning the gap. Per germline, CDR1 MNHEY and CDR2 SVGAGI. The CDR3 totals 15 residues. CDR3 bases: TGTGCCAGCAGTTACGGAGGGGATAGCAATCAGCCCCAGCATTTT. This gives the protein CASSYGGDSNQPQHF.

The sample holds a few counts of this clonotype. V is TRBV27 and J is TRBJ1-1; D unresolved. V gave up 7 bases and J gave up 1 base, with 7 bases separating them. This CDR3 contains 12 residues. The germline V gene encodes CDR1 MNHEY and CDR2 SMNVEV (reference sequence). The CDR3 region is CASKRGNTEAFF. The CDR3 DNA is TGTGCCAGCAAGCGGGGGAACACTGAAGCTTTCTTT.

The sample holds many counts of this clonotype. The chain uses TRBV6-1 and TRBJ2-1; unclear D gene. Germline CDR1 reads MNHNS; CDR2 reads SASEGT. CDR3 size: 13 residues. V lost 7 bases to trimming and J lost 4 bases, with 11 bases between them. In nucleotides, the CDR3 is TGTGCCAGCAAGGCTATACTGTACAATGAGCAGTTCTTC. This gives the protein CASKAILYNEQFF.

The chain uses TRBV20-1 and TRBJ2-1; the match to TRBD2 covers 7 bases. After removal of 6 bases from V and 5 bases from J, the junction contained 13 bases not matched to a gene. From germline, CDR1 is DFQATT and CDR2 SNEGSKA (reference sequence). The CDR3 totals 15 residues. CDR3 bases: TGCAGTGCCACACTAGCGTCAGTGGTAGACAATGAGCAGTTCTTC. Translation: CSATLASVVDNEQFF.

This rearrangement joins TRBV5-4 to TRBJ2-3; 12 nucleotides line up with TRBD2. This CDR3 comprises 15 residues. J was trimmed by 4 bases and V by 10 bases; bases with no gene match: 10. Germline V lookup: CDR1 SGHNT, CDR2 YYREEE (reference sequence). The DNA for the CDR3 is TGTGCCGCCGCCCCGACTAGCGGGAGTTCAGATACGCAGTATTTT. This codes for CAAAPTSGSSDTQYF.

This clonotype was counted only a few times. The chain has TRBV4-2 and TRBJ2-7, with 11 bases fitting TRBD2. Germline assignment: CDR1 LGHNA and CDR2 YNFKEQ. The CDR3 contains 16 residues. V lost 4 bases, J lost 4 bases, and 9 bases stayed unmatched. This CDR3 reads CASSPQGTSGNYEQYF. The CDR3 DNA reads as TGTGCCAGCAGCCCTCAGGGGACTAGCGGTAATTACGAGCAGTACTTC.

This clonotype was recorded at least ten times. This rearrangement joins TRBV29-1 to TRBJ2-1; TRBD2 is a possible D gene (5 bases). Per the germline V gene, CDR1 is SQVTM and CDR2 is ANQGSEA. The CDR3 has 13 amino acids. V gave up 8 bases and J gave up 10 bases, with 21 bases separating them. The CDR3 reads CSSRRGGLGEQFF. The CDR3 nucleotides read TGCAGCTCCCGTCGGGGTGGCCTAGGAGAGCAGTTCTTC.

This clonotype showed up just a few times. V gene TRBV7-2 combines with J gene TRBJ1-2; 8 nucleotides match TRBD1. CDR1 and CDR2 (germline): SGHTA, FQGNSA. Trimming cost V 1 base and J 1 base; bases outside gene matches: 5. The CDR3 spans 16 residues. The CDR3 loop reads CASSLGGTGLNYGYTF. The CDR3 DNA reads TGTGCCAGCAGCTTAGGAGGGACAGGACTTAACTATGGCTACACCTTC.